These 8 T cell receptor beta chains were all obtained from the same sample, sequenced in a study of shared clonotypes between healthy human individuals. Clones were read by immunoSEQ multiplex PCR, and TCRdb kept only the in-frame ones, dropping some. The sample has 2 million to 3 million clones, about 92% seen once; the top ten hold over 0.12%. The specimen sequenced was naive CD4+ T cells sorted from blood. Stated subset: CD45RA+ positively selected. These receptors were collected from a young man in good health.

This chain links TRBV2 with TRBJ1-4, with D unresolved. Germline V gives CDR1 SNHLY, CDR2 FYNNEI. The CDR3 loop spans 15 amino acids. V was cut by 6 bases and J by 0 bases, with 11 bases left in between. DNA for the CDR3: TGTGCCAGCAGGCGTGCAGATGCAACTAATGAAAAACTGTTTTTT. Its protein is CASRRADATNEKLFF. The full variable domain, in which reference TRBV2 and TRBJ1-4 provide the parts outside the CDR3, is EPEVTQTPSHQVTQMGQEVILRCVPISNHLYFYWYRQILGQKVEFLVSFYNNEISEKSEIFDDQFSVERPDGSNFTLKIRSTKLEDSAMYFCASRRADATNEKLFFGSGTQLSVL.

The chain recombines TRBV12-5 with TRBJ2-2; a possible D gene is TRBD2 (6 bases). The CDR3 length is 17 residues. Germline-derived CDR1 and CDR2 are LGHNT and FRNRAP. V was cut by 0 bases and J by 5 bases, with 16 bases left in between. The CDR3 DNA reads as TGTGCTAGTGGTTTGGTAGGGCTAGCGTGGGTAACCGGGGAGCTGTTTTTT. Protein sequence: CASGLVGLAWVTGELFF. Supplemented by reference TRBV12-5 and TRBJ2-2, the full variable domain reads DARVTQTPRHKVTEMGQEVTMRCQPILGHNTVFWYRQTMMQGLELLAYFRNRAPLDDSGMPKDRFSAEMPDATLATLKIQPSEPRDSAVYFCASGLVGLAWVTGELFFGEGSRLTVL.

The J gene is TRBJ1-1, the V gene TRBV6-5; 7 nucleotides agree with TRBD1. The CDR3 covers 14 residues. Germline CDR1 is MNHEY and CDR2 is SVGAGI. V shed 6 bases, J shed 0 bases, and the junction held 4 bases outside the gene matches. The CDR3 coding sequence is TGTGCCAGCAGAACCGGGACAGTGAACACTGAAGCTTTCTTT. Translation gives CASRTGTVNTEAFF.

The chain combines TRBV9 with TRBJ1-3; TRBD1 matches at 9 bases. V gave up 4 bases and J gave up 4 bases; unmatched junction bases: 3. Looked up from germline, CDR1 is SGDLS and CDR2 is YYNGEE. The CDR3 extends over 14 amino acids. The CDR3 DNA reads TGTGCCAGCAGCTTGGGGACAGGGGGAAACACCATATATTTT. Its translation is CASSLGTGGNTIYF.

This CDR3 reads CASSEESSSTQYF. The CDR3 DNA sequence: TGTGCCAGCAGTGAAGAAAGCAGTTCTACGCAGTATTTT. The chain couples TRBV2 to TRBJ2-3; unclear D gene. Germline V gene lookup returns CDR1 SNHLY and CDR2 FYNNEI. The CDR3 has 13 amino acids. Trimming removed 1 base from V and 8 bases from J, with 10 bases in between.

The CDR3 DNA sequence: TGTGCCAGCAGTTTGGGCAGGGCGTCCTACGAGCAGTACTTC. It yields the protein CASSLGRASYEQYF. This chain uses TRBV28 with TRBJ2-7; tentative D call: TRBD1 (5 bases). CDR3 length: 14 residues. The germline V gene has CDR1 MDHEN and CDR2 SYDVKM. V dropped 3 bases and J dropped 1 base, with 10 bases sitting between them.

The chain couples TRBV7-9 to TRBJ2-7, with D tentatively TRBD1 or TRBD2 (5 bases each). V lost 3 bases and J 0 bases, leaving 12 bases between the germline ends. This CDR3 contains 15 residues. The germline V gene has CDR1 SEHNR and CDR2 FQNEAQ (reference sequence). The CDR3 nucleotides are TGTGCCAGCAGCTTGGGGGACGGGGCCTCCTACGAGCAGTACTTC. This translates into CASSLGDGASYEQYF.

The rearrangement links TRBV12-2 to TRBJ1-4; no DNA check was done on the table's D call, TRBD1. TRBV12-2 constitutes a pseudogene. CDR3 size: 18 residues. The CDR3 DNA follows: TGTGCAAGTCGCTTAGCGCGCTTTTGGGCCTCCTTTAGGGAAAAACTGTTTTTT. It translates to CASRLARFWASFREKLFF.